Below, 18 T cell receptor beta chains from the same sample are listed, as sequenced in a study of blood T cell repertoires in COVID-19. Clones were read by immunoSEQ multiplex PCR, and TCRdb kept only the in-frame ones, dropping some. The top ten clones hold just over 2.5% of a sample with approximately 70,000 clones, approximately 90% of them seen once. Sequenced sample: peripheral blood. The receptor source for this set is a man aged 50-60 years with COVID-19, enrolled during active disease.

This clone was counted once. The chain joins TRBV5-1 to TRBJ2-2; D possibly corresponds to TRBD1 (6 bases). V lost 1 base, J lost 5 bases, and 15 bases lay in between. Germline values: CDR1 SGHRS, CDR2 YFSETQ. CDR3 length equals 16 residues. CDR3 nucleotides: TGCGCCAGCAGCTTGAACAGGGAATCCCTAACCGGGGAGCTGTTTTTT. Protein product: CASSLNRESLTGELFF.

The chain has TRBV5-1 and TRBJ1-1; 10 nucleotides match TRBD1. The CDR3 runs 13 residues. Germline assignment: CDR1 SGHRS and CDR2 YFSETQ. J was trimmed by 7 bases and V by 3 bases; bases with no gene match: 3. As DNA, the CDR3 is TGCGCCAGCAGCTACCGGGACAGGGGTGAAGCTTTCTTT. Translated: CASSYRDRGEAFF.

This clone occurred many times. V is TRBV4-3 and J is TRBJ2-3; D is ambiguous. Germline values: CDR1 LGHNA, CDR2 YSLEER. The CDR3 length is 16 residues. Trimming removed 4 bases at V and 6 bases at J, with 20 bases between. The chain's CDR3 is CASSPRVSSGLDTQYF. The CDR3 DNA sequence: TGCGCCAGCAGCCCGAGAGTTAGTTCTGGTTTGGATACGCAGTATTTT.

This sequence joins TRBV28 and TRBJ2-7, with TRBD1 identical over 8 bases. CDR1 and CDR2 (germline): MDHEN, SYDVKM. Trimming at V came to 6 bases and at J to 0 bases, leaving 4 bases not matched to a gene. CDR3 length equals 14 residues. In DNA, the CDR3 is TGTGCCAGCAGGAACAGGGGGAGCTCCTACGAGCAGTACTTC. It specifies CASRNRGSSYEQYF.

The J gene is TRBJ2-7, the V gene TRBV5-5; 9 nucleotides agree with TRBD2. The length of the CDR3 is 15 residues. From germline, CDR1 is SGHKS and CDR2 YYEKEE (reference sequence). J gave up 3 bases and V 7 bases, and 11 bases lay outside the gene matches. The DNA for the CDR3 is TGTGCCAGCCAACCGCGGGTAGCGGGAGTCTACGAGCAGTACGTC. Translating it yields CASQPRVAGVYEQYV.

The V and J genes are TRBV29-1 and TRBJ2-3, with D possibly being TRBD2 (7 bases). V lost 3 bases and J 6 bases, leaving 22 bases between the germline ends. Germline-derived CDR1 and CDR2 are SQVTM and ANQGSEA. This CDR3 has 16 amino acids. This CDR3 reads CSVDRGKGGKYDTQYF. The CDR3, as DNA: TGCAGCGTTGATAGGGGGAAGGGAGGGAAGTACGATACGCAGTATTTT.

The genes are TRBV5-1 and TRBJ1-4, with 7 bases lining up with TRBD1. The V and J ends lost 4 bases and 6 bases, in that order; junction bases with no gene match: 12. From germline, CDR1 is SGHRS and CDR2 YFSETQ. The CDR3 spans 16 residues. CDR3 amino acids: CASSPDRAQGDEKLFF. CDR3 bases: TGCGCCAGCAGCCCTGACAGGGCGCAGGGGGATGAAAAACTGTTTTTT.

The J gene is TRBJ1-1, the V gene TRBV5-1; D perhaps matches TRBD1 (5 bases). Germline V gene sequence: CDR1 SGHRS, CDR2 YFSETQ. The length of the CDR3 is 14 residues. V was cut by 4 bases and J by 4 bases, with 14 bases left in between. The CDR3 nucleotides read TGCGCCAGCAGCCCAATGGAAGGGGCCACTGAAGCTTTCTTT. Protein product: CASSPMEGATEAFF.

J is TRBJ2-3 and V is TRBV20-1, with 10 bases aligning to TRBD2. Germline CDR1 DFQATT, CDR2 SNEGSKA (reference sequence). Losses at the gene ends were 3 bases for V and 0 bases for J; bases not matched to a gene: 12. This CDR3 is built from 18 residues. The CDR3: CSASLPSGSFPSTDTQYF. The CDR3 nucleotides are TGCAGTGCTAGTTTGCCTAGCGGGAGCTTTCCTAGCACAGATACGCAGTATTTT.

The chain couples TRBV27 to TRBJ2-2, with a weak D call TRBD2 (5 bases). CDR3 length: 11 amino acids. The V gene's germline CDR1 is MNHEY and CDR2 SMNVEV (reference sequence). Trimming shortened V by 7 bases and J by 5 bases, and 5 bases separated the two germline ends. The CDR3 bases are TGTGCCAGCACGGGAACCGGGGAGCTGTTTTTT. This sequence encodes CASTGTGELFF.

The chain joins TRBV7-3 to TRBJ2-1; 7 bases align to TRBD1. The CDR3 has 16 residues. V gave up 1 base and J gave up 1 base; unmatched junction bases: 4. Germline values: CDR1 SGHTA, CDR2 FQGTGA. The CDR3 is CASSLITGASYNEQFF. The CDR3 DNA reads TGTGCCAGCAGCTTAATCACAGGGGCGTCCTACAATGAGCAGTTCTTC.

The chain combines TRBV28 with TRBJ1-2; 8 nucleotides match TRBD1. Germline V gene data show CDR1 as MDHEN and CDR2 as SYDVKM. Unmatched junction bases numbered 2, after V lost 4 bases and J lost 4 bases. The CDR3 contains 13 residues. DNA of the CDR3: TGTGCCAGCAGTTGGACAGGGCTCTATGGCTACACCTTC. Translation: CASSWTGLYGYTF.

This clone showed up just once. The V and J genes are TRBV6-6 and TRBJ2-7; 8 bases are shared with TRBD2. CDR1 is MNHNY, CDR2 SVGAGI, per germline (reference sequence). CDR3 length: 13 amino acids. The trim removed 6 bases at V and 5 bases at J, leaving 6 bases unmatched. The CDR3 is CASSPTSGHEQYV. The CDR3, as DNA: TGTGCCAGCAGCCCCACTAGCGGTCACGAGCAGTACGTC.

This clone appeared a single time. In DNA form, the CDR3 reads TGTGCCAGCAGGCGCCGTTCAACCCAGGGTGGGCAGTTCTTC. It specifies CASRRRSTQGGQFF. The V gene is TRBV2, the J gene TRBJ2-1, with D maybe TRBD1 (5 bases). The CDR3 spans 14 residues. V lost 6 bases and J lost 12, with 21 bases in between. Per the germline V gene, CDR1 is SNHLY and CDR2 is FYNNEI.

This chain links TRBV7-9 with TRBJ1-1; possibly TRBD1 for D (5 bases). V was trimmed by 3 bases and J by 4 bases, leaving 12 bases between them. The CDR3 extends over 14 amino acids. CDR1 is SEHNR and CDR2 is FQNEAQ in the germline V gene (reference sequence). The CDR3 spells CASSFGGWGTEAFF. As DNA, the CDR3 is TGTGCCAGCAGCTTCGGGGGTTGGGGCACTGAAGCTTTCTTT.

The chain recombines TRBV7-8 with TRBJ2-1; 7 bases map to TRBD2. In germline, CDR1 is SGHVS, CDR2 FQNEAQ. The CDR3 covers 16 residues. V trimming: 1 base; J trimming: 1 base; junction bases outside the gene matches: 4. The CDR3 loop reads CASSLDGGSSYNEQFF. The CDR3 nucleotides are TGTGCCAGCAGCTTAGATGGCGGGAGTTCCTACAATGAGCAGTTCTTC.

CDR3 nucleotides: TGTGCCAGTAGTATGGGGACTAGCGGGAGGTATGAGCAGTTCTTC. As protein: CASSMGTSGRYEQFF. The chain is built from TRBV19 and TRBJ2-1, with TRBD2 matching 15 bases. The germline CDR1 and CDR2 sequences are LNHDA and SQIVND (reference sequence). V lost 3 bases to trimming and J lost 8 bases; unmatched junction nucleotides: 2. CDR3 length equals 15 residues.

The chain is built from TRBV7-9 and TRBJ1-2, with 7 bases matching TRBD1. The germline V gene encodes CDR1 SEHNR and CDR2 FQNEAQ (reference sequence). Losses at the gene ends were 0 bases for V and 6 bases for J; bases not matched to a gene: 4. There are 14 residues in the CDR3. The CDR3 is CASSLASTGHGYTF. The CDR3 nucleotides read TGTGCCAGCAGCTTAGCGTCGACAGGGCATGGCTACACCTTC. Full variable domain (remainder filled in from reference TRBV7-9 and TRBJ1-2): DTGVSQNPRHKITKRGQNVTFRCDPISEHNRLYWYRQTLGQGPEFLTYFQNEAQLEKSRLLSDRFSAERPKGSFSTLEIQRTEQGDSAMYLCASSLASTGHGYTFGSGTRLTVV.